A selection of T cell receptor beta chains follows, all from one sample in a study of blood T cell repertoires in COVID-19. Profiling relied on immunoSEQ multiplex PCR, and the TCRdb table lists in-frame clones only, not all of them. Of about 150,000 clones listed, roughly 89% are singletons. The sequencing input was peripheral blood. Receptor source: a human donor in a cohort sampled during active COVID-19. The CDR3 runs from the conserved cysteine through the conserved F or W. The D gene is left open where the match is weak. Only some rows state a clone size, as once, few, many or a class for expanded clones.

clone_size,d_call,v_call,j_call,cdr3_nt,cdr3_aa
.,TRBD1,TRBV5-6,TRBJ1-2,TGTGCCAGCAGCTCTGACAGGGGGACCGGGTTGAGGCATGGCTACACCTTC,CASSSDRGTGLRHGYTF
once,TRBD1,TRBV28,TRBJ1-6,TGTGCCAGCAGTCCGTCACAGGGGTGGCATTCACCCCTCCACTTT,CASSPSQGWHSPLHF
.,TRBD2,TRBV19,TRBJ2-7,TGTGCCAGTAGCCGATCCCTAGCGGGGGCCTCCTCCTACGAGCAGTACTTC,CASSRSLAGASSYEQYF
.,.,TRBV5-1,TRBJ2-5,TGCGCCAGCAGCTTGGATCCGGGCGGCAGGGGGACCCAGTACTTC,CASSLDPGGRGTQYF
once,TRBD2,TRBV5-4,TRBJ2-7,TGTGCCAGCAGCTCAGATGGGACTAGCGGGGGAAGTACTCCCTACGAGCAGTACTTC,CASSSDGTSGGSTPYEQYF
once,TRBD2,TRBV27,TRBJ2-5,TGTGCCAGCAGTTTAAACGGGGGGGTCCCAGAGACCCAGTACTTC,CASSLNGGVPETQYF
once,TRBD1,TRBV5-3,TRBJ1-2,TGTGCCAGAAGCCCCCGGGACAGGGAGTTAGGCTACACCTTC,CARSPRDRELGYTF
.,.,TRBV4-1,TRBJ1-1,TGCGCCAGCAGCCATGCGGTAAACACTGAAGCTTTCTTT,CASSHAVNTEAFF
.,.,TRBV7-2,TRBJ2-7,TGTGCCAGCAGCTCTCAGGGTCTTCCGTCCTACGAGCAGTACTTC,CASSSQGLPSYEQYF
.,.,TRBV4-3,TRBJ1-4,TGCGCCAGCAGCCAAGAAGTGGGCCAGGGCAGTGAAAAACTGTTTTTT,CASSQEVGQGSEKLFF
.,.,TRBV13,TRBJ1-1,TGTGCCAGCAGCTTGCCGGGAACGATGAACACTGAAGCTTTCTTT,CASSLPGTMNTEAFF
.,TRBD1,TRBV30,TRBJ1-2,TGTGCCTGGTCGACAGGGGAGGGCTATGGCTACACCTTC,CAWSTGEGYGYTF
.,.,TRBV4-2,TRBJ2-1,TGTGCCAGCAGCCAAAACTTAGACACTAGCAGATACAATGAGCAGTTCTTC,CASSQNLDTSRYNEQFF
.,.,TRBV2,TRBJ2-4,TGTGCCAGCAGTGAAGCAGGAGAAAACATTCAGTACTTC,CASSEAGENIQYF
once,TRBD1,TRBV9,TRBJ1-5,TGTGCCAGCAGCTCCGGGACAGGGGATGGGCAGCCCCAGCATTTT,CASSSGTGDGQPQHF
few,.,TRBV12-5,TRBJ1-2,TGTGCTAGTGGTTTGGACGGAAACAGGGTCGGCTACACCTTC,CASGLDGNRVGYTF
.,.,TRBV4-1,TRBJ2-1,TGCGCCAGCAGCCAAGCTGAGGGCGCCTACAATGAGCAGTTCTTC,CASSQAEGAYNEQFF
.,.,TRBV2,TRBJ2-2,TGTGCCAGCAGTGTGCTCAGGGGTACCGGGGAGCTGTTTTTT,CASSVLRGTGELFF
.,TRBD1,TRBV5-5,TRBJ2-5,TGTGCCAGCAGCGCCGGGTATGGGACAGGCTACCAAGAGACCCAGTACTTC,CASSAGYGTGYQETQYF